This TCR beta chain derives from a study of Ad26.COV2.S vaccination and SARS-CoV-2 variants. Treatment specified: around 19 received Ad26.COV2.S at low or high dose, single or two shots; five or six received placebo; per-sample allocation not given. At day 63 after the first vaccine or placebo injection, samples were drawn. The CDR3 totals 16 residues. Per germline, CDR1 SEHNR and CDR2 FQNEAQ (reference sequence). V lost 1 base to trimming and J lost 2 bases, with 15 bases between them. The method was immunoSEQ multiplex PCR; TCRdb's version includes in-frame clones alone and lacks a portion of them. This table has roughly 350,000 clones, roughly 90% appearing once.

The material sequenced was peripheral blood, taken in a trial of Ad26.COV2.S vaccine versus placebo. The clonotype comes from a person aged 18-65 years who received the Ad26.COV2.S COVID-19 vaccine or a placebo. The rearrangement uses TRBV7-9 and TRBJ2-7, with D perhaps matching TRBD1 (6 bases). The CDR3, as DNA: TGTGCCAGCAGCTTAGGGGACCAGGGGTGGCCCTACGAGCAGTACTTC. Encoded protein: CASSLGDQGWPYEQYF.